The following is a T cell receptor beta chain sequence with its context. Method: immunoSEQ multiplex PCR; TCRdb's copy keeps in-frame clones and lacks some. The table includes hundreds of thousands of clones, around 91% detected once. This entry is derived from a study of blood T cell repertoires in COVID-19. Turning to the study itself: Some COVID-19 samples were acute and others convalescent; all came from the United States, Italy and Spain.

This CDR3 has 13 amino acids. The germline V gene has CDR1 MNHEY and CDR2 SVGEGT. V was cut by 0 bases and J by 4 bases, with 7 bases left in between. The sample comprised PBMCs or T cells enriched from blood (not recorded which). V usage is TRBV6-2 or TRBV6-3 and J usage is TRBJ2-7; D is perhaps TRBD2 (6 bases). This clonotype originated in a woman aged 40-49 years who had recovered from COVID-19. The CDR3 bases are TGTGCCAGCAGTTACTCGGAGGGTTACGAGCAGTACTTC. It translates to CASSYSEGYEQYF.